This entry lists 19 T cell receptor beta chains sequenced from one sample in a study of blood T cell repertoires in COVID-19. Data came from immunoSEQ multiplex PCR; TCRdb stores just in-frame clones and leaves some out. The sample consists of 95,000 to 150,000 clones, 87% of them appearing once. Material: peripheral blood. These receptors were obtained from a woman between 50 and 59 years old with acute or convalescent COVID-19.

The DNA of the CDR3 is TGTGCCAGCAGCGCCACAGGGGGCGGCTCATACGAGCAGTACTTC. Translated, it gives CASSATGGGSYEQYF. V and J are TRBV9 and TRBJ2-7, with 9 bases that match TRBD1. With V trimmed by 3 bases and J by 4 bases, 8 bases remained unmatched. This CDR3 has 15 amino acids. Germline V gene lookup returns CDR1 SGDLS and CDR2 YYNGEE.

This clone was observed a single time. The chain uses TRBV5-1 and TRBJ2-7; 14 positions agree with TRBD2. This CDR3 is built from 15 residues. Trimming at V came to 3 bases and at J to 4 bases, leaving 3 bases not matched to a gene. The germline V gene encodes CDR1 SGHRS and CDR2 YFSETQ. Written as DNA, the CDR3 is TGCGCCAGCAGCTCTGGACTAGCGGGAGGATACGAGCAGTACTTC. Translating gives CASSSGLAGGYEQYF.

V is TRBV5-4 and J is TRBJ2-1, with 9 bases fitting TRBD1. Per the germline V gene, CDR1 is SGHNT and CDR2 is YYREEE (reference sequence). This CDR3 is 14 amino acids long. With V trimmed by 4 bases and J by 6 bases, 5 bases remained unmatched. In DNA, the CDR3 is TGTGCCAGCAGCCCCGGGACAGGGAGCAATGAGCAGTTCTTC. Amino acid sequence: CASSPGTGSNEQFF.

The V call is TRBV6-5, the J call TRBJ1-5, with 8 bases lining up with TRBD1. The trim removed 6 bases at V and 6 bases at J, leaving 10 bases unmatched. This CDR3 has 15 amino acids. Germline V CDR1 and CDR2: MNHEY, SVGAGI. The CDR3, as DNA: TGTGCCAGCAGGTCCGGACAGGGTGATGCTCAGCCCCAGCATTTT. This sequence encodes CASRSGQGDAQPQHF.

CDR3 nucleotide sequence: TGTGCCAGCAGTGGGACAGGGGACCAAAACATTCAGTACTTC. Translated: CASSGTGDQNIQYF. V usage is TRBV25-1 and J usage is TRBJ2-4, with TRBD1 identical over 9 bases. The ends lost 4 bases at V and 5 bases at J; junction bases unmatched: 3. This CDR3 is built from 14 residues. Germline V gene lookup returns CDR1 MGHDK and CDR2 SYGVNS.

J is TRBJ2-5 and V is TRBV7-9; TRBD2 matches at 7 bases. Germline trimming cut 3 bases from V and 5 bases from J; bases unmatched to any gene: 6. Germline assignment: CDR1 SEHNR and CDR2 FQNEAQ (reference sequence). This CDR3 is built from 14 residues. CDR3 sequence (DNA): TGTGCCAGCAGCTTCGTCGGGGGGAGGGAGACCCAGTACTTC. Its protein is CASSFVGGRETQYF. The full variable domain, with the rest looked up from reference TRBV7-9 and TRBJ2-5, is DTGVSQNPRHKITKRGQNVTFRCDPISEHNRLYWYRQTLGQGPEFLTYFQNEAQLEKSRLLSDRFSAERPKGSFSTLEIQRTEQGDSAMYLCASSFVGGRETQYFGPGTRLLVL.

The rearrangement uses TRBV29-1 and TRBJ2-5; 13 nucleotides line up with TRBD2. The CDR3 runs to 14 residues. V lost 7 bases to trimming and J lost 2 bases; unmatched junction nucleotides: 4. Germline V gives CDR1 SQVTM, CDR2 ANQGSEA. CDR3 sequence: CSAVTSGRQETQYF. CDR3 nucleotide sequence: TGCAGCGCTGTGACTAGCGGGAGGCAAGAGACCCAGTACTTC. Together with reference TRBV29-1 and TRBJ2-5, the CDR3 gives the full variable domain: SAVISQKPSRDICQRGTSLTIQCQVDSQVTMMFWYRQQPGQSLTLIATANQGSEATYESGFVIDKFPISRPNLTFSTLTVSNMSPEDSSIYLCSAVTSGRQETQYFGPGTRLLVL.

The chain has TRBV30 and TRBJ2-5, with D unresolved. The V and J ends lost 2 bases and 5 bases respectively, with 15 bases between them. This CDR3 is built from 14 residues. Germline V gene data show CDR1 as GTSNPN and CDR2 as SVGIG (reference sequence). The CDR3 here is CAWSIPYYGETQYF. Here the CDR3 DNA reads TGTGCCTGGAGTATACCTTACTACGGGGAGACCCAGTACTTC.

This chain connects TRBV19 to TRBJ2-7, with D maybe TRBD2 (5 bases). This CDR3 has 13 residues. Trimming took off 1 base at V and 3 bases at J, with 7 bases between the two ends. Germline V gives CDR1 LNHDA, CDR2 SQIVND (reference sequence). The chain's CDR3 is CASSIVGDYEQYF. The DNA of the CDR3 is TGTGCCAGTAGTATAGTGGGAGACTACGAGCAGTACTTC.

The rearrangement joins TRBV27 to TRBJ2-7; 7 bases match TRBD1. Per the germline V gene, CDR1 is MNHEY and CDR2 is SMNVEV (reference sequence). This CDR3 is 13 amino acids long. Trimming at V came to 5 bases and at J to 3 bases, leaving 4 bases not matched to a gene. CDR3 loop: CASSGTVNYEQYF. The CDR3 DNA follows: TGTGCCAGCAGTGGGACAGTCAACTACGAGCAGTACTTC.

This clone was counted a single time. CDR3 loop: CATSDLRYNEQFF. CDR3 in DNA: TGTGCCACCAGTGATTTACGGTACAATGAGCAGTTCTTC. The chain is built from TRBV24-1 and TRBJ2-1, with D uncertain. CDR3 length: 13 amino acids. Germline CDR1 KGHDR, CDR2 SFDVKD. V lost 1 base and J lost 4, with 4 bases in between.

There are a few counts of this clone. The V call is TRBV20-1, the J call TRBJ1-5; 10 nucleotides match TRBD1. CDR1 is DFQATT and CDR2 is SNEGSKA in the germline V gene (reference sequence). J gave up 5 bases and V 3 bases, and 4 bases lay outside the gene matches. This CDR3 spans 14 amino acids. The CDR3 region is CSASGDRGYQPQHF. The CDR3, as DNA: TGCAGTGCTAGTGGGGACAGGGGTTATCAGCCCCAGCATTTT.

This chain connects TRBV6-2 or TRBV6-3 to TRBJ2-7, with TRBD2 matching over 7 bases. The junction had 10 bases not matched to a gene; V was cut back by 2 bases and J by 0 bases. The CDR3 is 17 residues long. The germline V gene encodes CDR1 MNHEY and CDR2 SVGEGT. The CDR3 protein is CASSYVTGGLSSYEQYF. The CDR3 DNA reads TGTGCCAGCAGTTACGTCACGGGGGGTCTGAGCTCCTACGAGCAGTACTTC.

CDR3 bases: TGTGCCAGCTCACCGGAGGTAGCTCAGCCCCAGCATTTT. As protein: CASSPEVAQPQHF. V and J are TRBV18 and TRBJ1-5; D gene unclear. CDR3 length equals 13 residues. V dropped 3 bases and J dropped 6 bases, with 9 bases sitting between them. Germline lookup yields CDR1 KGHSH and CDR2 LQKENI.

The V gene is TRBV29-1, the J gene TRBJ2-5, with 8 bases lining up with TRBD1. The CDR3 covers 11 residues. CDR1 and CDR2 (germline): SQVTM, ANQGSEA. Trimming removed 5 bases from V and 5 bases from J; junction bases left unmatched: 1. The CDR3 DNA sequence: TGCAGCGTTTACAGGGGGGAGACCCAGTACTTC. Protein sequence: CSVYRGETQYF.

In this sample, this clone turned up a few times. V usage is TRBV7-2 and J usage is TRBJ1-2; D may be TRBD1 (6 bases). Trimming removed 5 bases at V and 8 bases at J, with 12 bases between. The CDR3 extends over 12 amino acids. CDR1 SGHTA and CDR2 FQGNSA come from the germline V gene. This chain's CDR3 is CASSPLRGGYTF. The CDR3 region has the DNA TGTGCCAGCAGCCCCTTGAGGGGGGGCTACACCTTC.

As DNA, the CDR3 is TGTGCCAGCAGTCAGACTAGCGGGAGGGGTTTGACCCAGTACTTC. Protein product: CASSQTSGRGLTQYF. This chain joins TRBV2 and TRBJ2-5, with 14 nucleotides matching TRBD2. V lost 5 bases to trimming and J lost 7 bases; unmatched junction nucleotides: 6. Looked up from germline, CDR1 is SNHLY and CDR2 is FYNNEI. This CDR3 is 15 amino acids long.

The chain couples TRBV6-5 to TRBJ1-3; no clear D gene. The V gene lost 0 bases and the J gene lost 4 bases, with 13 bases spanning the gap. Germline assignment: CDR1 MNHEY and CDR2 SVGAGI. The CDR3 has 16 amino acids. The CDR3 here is CASSYSTSGSGNTIYF. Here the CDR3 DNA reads TGTGCCAGCAGTTACTCGACCTCGGGATCCGGAAACACCATATATTTT.

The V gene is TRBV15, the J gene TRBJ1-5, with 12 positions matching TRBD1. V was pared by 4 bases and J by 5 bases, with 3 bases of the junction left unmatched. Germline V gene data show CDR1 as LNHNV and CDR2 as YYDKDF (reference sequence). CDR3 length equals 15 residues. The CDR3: CATSKWDRGHQPQHF. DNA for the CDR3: TGTGCCACCAGCAAATGGGACAGGGGGCATCAGCCCCAGCATTTT.